Below are 29 T cell receptor beta chains sequenced from a single sample in a study of graft-versus-host responses after intestinal transplantation. For these TCRs, the target antigens are not known. Sequenced by immunoSEQ multiplex PCR; TCRdb stores in-frame clones only, minus some. Seen here are approximately 82,000 clones, approximately 92% observed once, and the top ten hold about 1.1%. The input for sequencing was unstimulated CD8+ T cells sorted from spleen or lymph node cells, taken before transplant. The receptors were sampled from a human donor who was the organ donor for an intestinal transplant.

The chain uses TRBV27 and TRBJ2-7; TRBD1 is a possible D gene (5 bases). V lost 3 bases to trimming and J lost 3 bases, with 15 bases between them. The V gene's germline CDR1 is MNHEY and CDR2 SMNVEV (reference sequence). The CDR3 sequence is 15 residues long. DNA of the CDR3: TGTGCCAGCAGTTTGGGGCAGGGTTATAGCTACGAGCAGTACTTC. Its translation is CASSLGQGYSYEQYF.

Concerning this clone itself: One end of the junction does not line up with germline, which may come from a read error. The same CDR3 arises from other DNA sequences in this sample as well. The J gene is TRBJ2-5, the V gene TRBV6-5; D may be TRBD1 (6 bases). Germline V lookup: CDR1 MNHEY, CDR2 SVGAGI. This CDR3 spans 14 amino acids. CDR3 residues: CASSYLGQKETQYF. The CDR3 DNA is TGTGCTAGCAGTTACCTTGGACAGAAAGAGACCCAGTACTTC.

The chain is built from TRBV6-1 and TRBJ2-7, with 11 bases lining up with TRBD2. CDR1 is MNHNS, CDR2 SASEGT, per germline. Trimming took 7 bases from V and 5 from J; bases not matched to a gene: 10. The CDR3 is 15 amino acids. The CDR3 loop reads CASTDYSGGAHEQYF. CDR3 bases: TGTGCCAGCACCGATTATAGCGGGGGGGCCCACGAGCAGTACTTC.

V usage is TRBV7-9 and J usage is TRBJ1-4; D not certain. Germline CDR1 reads SEHNR; CDR2 reads FQNEAQ (reference sequence). There are 14 residues in the CDR3. Trimming left V 1 base short and J 5 bases short, with 8 bases between. CDR3 nucleotide sequence: TGTGCCAGCAGCTTAGTCAGGTCGAATGAAAAACTGTTTTTT. Protein: CASSLVRSNEKLFF.

The chain couples TRBV10-3 to TRBJ2-1; 9 bases map to TRBD1. The CDR3 has 13 amino acids. CDR1 and CDR2 from the germline V gene are ENHRY and SYGVKD. J gave up 8 bases and V 7 bases, and 6 bases lay outside the gene matches. The CDR3 loop reads CAIIGTGSDEQFF. The CDR3 region has the DNA TGTGCCATCATCGGGACAGGGAGTGATGAGCAGTTCTTC.

The chain joins TRBV4-1 to TRBJ2-2; D remains unclear. The CDR3 runs to 15 residues. Germline V gives CDR1 MGHRA, CDR2 YSYEKL. Trimming left V 1 base short and J 6 bases short, with 12 bases between. CDR3: CASSQVLRKAGELFF. The CDR3 nucleotides read TGCGCCAGCAGCCAAGTGTTGCGCAAAGCCGGGGAGCTGTTTTTT.

The chain is built from TRBV9 and TRBJ2-1; D is possibly TRBD2 (6 bases). CDR1 and CDR2 (germline): SGDLS, YYNGEE. Trimming removed 7 bases at V and 9 bases at J, with 14 bases between. The CDR3 is 12 residues long. The CDR3 here is CASGRWTLEQFF. The CDR3 DNA is TGTGCCAGCGGGAGGTGGACTCTTGAGCAGTTCTTC.

This clone was picked up one time. V is TRBV13 and J is TRBJ1-1, with TRBD1 as a possible D gene (5 bases). The CDR3 extends over 17 amino acids. Germline-derived CDR1 and CDR2 are PRHDT and FYEKMQ (reference sequence). V lost 4 bases and J 1 base, leaving 19 bases between the germline ends. The CDR3: CASSSVRDGGWNTEAFF. The DNA for the CDR3 is TGTGCCAGCAGCTCGGTCCGGGACGGGGGATGGAACACTGAAGCTTTCTTT.

The chain is built from TRBV19 and TRBJ2-2; the match to TRBD2 covers 9 bases. J was trimmed by 4 bases and V by 8 bases; bases with no gene match: 5. The germline V gene encodes CDR1 LNHDA and CDR2 SQIVND (reference sequence). CDR3 length: 14 amino acids. The DNA of the CDR3 is TGTGCCAGTCTCGCGGGAGGGTTCACCGGGGAGCTGTTTTTT. Its translation: CASLAGGFTGELFF.

On this clone: Other DNA sequences in the sample encode the same CDR3. The rearrangement joins TRBV19 to TRBJ1-1; no definite D call. Trimming took 3 bases from V and 5 from J, leaving 7 bases between them. The CDR3 has 12 residues. CDR1 and CDR2 (germline): LNHDA, SQIVND (reference sequence). The CDR3 bases are TGTGCCAGTAGTATTGGGAGTACTGAAGCTTTCTTT. Protein product: CASSIGSTEAFF.

The gene calls are TRBV7-2 and TRBJ2-7; 9 nucleotides agree with TRBD2. Germline-derived CDR1 and CDR2 are SGHTA and FQGNSA. The length of the CDR3 is 17 residues. V lost 4 bases to trimming and J lost 7 bases; unmatched junction nucleotides: 17. CDR3 DNA: TGTGCCAGCAGCTCTCATTTGAGGGTAGCGGGAGAGGGGGAGCAGTACTTC. Protein sequence: CASSSHLRVAGEGEQYF.

This clone was counted once. The V call is TRBV28, the J call TRBJ1-4; D uncertain. The germline CDR1 and CDR2 sequences are MDHEN and SYDVKM. Trimming cost V 6 bases and J 0 bases, with 11 bases left between them. The CDR3 totals 15 residues. This CDR3 is CASSGDGATNEKLFF. CDR3 DNA: TGTGCCAGCAGCGGTGACGGAGCAACTAATGAAAAACTGTTTTTT.

The chain couples TRBV7-8 to TRBJ1-5, with D possibly matching TRBD1 (5 bases). V was trimmed by 7 bases and J by 11 bases, leaving 21 bases between them. The CDR3 has 14 residues. CDR1 SGHVS and CDR2 FQNEAQ come from the germline V gene. The CDR3: CASNPGGIESAQHF. The DNA for the CDR3 is TGTGCCAGCAACCCGGGGGGGATTGAATCAGCCCAGCATTTT.

The gene calls are TRBV14 and TRBJ1-2; D is unresolved. CDR1 and CDR2 from the germline V gene are SGHDN and FVKESK. The CDR3 has 16 residues. Trimming took 1 base from V and 2 from J, leaving 14 bases between them. This CDR3 is CASSQGSRIANYGYTF. CDR3 coding DNA: TGTGCCAGCAGCCAAGGGTCCCGGATAGCCAACTATGGCTACACCTTC.

This chain uses TRBV27 with TRBJ1-1; 7 nucleotides line up with TRBD1. Trimming removed 5 bases from V and 5 bases from J; junction bases left unmatched: 11. The germline V gene has CDR1 MNHEY and CDR2 SMNVEV (reference sequence). The CDR3 consists of 15 residues. The CDR3 bases are TGTGCCAGCAGTCCGCTAACAGGGGATGCGACTGAAGCTTTCTTT. It encodes CASSPLTGDATEAFF.

The CDR3 DNA follows: TGTGCCAGTCGAACAGCGGGAGCATCTTACGAGCAGTACTTC. This gives the protein CASRTAGASYEQYF. This sequence joins TRBV19 and TRBJ2-7, with 8 bases matching TRBD2. This CDR3 contains 14 residues. Germline V gives CDR1 LNHDA, CDR2 SQIVND (reference sequence). Losses at the gene ends were 8 bases for V and 4 bases for J; bases not matched to a gene: 10.

V gene TRBV7-9 combines with J gene TRBJ1-1, with a weak D call TRBD1 (5 bases). The CDR3 consists of 14 residues. Trimming removed 6 bases at V and 5 bases at J, with 16 bases between. The germline CDR1 and CDR2 sequences are SEHNR and FQNEAQ (reference sequence). In DNA form, the CDR3 reads TGTGCCAGCAGTCAATCCAGGGTGTGGACTGAAGCTTTCTTT. Translation gives CASSQSRVWTEAFF.

The rearrangement uses TRBV6-1 and TRBJ2-1; TRBD2 agrees at 7 bases. Germline CDR1 MNHNS, CDR2 SASEGT. The CDR3 has 15 residues. The V gene end was trimmed by 0 bases and the J gene end by 6 bases; junction bases not matched to a gene: 5. In DNA form, the CDR3 reads TGTGCCAGCAGTGAAGCTTTTTGGGGGGGCAATGAGCAGTTCTTC. This sequence encodes CASSEAFWGGNEQFF.

The chain joins TRBV30 to TRBJ2-3; D not resolved. V was pared by 0 bases and J by 0 bases, with 10 bases between. CDR1 and CDR2 (germline): GTSNPN, SVGIG (reference sequence). This CDR3 has 15 amino acids. The CDR3: CAWSVGGTSTDTQYF. CDR3 DNA: TGTGCCTGGAGTGTTGGCGGAACTAGCACAGATACGCAGTATTTT.

J is TRBJ1-2 and V is TRBV5-4; tentative D call: TRBD1 (5 bases). The ends were cut back, 2 bases at V and 6 bases at J, with 17 bases in the middle. CDR1 and CDR2 from the germline V gene are SGHNT and YYREEE (reference sequence). The CDR3 runs 15 residues. The CDR3 is CASSLGGAEINGYTF. The CDR3 bases are TGTGCCAGCAGCTTAGGAGGGGCTGAGATCAATGGCTACACCTTC.

This chain joins TRBV27 and TRBJ1-6; D not resolved. This CDR3 comprises 12 residues. Trimming cost V 4 bases and J 15 bases, with 13 bases left between them. In germline, CDR1 is MNHEY, CDR2 SMNVEV (reference sequence). For the CDR3, the DNA is TGTGCCAGCAGTTCCACCATCGGGAACCTCCACTTT. This translates into CASSSTIGNLHF.

V is TRBV5-6 and J is TRBJ2-7, with D unclear. CDR1 and CDR2 from the germline V gene are SGHDT and YYEEEE. Trimming shortened V by 2 bases and J by 6 bases, and 9 bases separated the two germline ends. The CDR3 consists of 12 residues. The CDR3, as DNA: TGTGCCAGCAGCTTAGGCGGTGCCGAGCAGTACTTC. Protein product: CASSLGGAEQYF.

This clone was counted a single time. CDR3 sequence: CASSSWGDSSSYEQYF. Written as DNA, the CDR3 is TGTGCCAGTAGTAGCTGGGGCGACAGTTCCTCCTACGAGCAGTACTTC. V usage is TRBV19 and J usage is TRBJ2-7; tentatively, D is TRBD1 (5 bases). Germline V lookup: CDR1 LNHDA, CDR2 SQIVND (reference sequence). The CDR3 loop spans 16 amino acids. V was clipped by 4 bases and J by 0 bases, with 16 bases between them.

The chain recombines TRBV13 with TRBJ2-5; weak D call: TRBD2 (6 bases). Trimming cost V 0 bases and J 2 bases, with 7 bases left between them. This CDR3 spans 14 amino acids. The germline CDR1 and CDR2 sequences are PRHDT and FYEKMQ (reference sequence). The CDR3 protein is CASSLGGLQETQYF. As DNA, the CDR3 is TGTGCCAGCAGCTTAGGGGGACTTCAAGAGACCCAGTACTTC.

The J gene is TRBJ2-3, the V gene TRBV7-9, with TRBD2 matching over 10 bases. CDR3 size: 15 residues. Germline lookup yields CDR1 SEHNR and CDR2 FQNEAQ (reference sequence). Germline trimming cut 7 bases from V and 4 bases from J; bases unmatched to any gene: 8. The CDR3 DNA sequence: TGTGCCAGCACCGGCGGAAGCGGGGGGGCAGATACGCAGTATTTT. Translating it yields CASTGGSGGADTQYF.

The genes are TRBV5-4 and TRBJ2-3; the D gene is possibly TRBD2 (7 bases). This CDR3 has 18 amino acids. Between the trimmed V and J ends, which lost 3 bases and 3 bases, there was a span of 23 bases. Per germline, CDR1 SGHNT and CDR2 YYREEE (reference sequence). CDR3 nucleotide sequence: TGTGCCAGCAGCTGGGGGGGGGCTAGCGTTGGCGGGACAGATACGCAGTATTTT. Translating gives CASSWGGASVGGTDTQYF.

The chain recombines TRBV2 with TRBJ1-2; 7 bases are shared with TRBD1. The J segment lost 3 bases and the V segment lost 7 bases, leaving 11 bases of the junction unmatched. There are 15 residues in the CDR3. Germline V gene data show CDR1 as SNHLY and CDR2 as FYNNEI. The CDR3 nucleotides are TGTGCCAGCATAATCTTCCGCGACAGGGACTATGGCTACACCTTC. Translating gives CASIIFRDRDYGYTF.

The chain carries TRBV2 and TRBJ2-7; the D gene is possibly TRBD1 (5 bases). Germline loops: CDR1 SNHLY, CDR2 FYNNEI. The germline V and J ends were trimmed by 6 bases and 6 bases, with 18 bases remaining between them. The CDR3 has 14 residues. CDR3 nucleotides: TGTGCCAGCAGCCCCGTCCGTCAGGGAACCGAGCAGTACTTC. Translating gives CASSPVRQGTEQYF.

V usage is TRBV25-1 and J usage is TRBJ2-3; D is possibly TRBD1 (5 bases). V was clipped by 2 bases and J by 2 bases, with 11 bases between them. This CDR3 is 15 amino acids long. CDR1 and CDR2 (germline): MGHDK, SYGVNS. CDR3 DNA sequence: TGTGCCAGCAGTGAACAATCAGGGATCACAGATACGCAGTATTTT. Encoded protein: CASSEQSGITDTQYF.